This record concerns one T cell receptor (beta chain) sequence. These data come from a study of blood T cell repertoires in COVID-19. The method was immunoSEQ multiplex PCR; TCRdb's version includes in-frame clones alone and lacks a portion of them. This repertoire shows over 200,000 clones, about 87% found once; its top ten account for about a tenth. Germline-derived CDR1 and CDR2 are MGHRA and YSYEKL. This CDR3 spans 15 amino acids. Deletions cut 4 bases from V and 5 bases from J, with 18 bases between. Cohort allocation depended upon clinical history that participants reported. This TCR came from a man between 18 and 35 years old with acute COVID-19. Material for sequencing was PBMCs or T cells enriched from blood (not recorded which). The chain couples TRBV4-1 to TRBJ2-7; D gene unclear. For the CDR3, the DNA is TGCGCCAGCAGCCTAATCGGGTCTAGAGGAGACGAGCAGTACTTC. Translating gives CASSLIGSRGDEQYF.